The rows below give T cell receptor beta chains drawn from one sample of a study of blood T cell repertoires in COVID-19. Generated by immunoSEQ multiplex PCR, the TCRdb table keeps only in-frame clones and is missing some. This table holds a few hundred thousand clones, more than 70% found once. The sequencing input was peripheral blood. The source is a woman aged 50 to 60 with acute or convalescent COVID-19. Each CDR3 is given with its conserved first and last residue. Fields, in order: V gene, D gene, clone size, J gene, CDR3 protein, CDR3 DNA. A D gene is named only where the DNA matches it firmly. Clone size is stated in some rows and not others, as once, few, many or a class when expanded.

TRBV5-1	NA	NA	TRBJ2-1	CASSLSTGNYNEQFF	TGCGCCAGCAGCTTGTCGACAGGAAACTACAATGAGCAGTTCTTC
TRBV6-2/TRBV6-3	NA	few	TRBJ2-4	CASSSLKDKQLAKNIQYF	TGTGCCAGCAGTTCCCTCAAAGATAAACAGTTAGCCAAAAACATTCAGTACTTC
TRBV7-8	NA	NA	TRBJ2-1	CASSLLRMSEQFF	TGTGCCAGCAGCTTATTGCGGATGTCTGAGCAGTTCTTC
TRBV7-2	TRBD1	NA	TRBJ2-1	CASSPPGGTGINEQFF	TGTGCCAGCAGCCCCCCTGGCGGGACAGGGATTAATGAGCAGTTCTTC
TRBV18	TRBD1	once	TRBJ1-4	CASSRDRQNEKLFF	TGTGCCAGCTCTCGGGACAGGCAAAATGAAAAACTGTTTTTT
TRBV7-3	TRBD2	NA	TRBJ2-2	CASSLLGTSNTGELFF	TGTGCCAGCAGCCTCCTTGGGACTAGCAACACCGGGGAGCTGTTTTTT
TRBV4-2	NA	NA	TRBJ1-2	CASSHGFDSRIGGYTF	TGTGCCAGCAGCCATGGCTTTGACAGCCGGATAGGAGGCTACACCTTC
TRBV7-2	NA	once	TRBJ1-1	CASSWATENTEAFF	TGTGCCAGCAGCTGGGCGACAGAGAACACTGAAGCTTTCTTT
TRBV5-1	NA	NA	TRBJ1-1	CASSLWEMGNTEAFF	TGCGCCAGCAGTCTGTGGGAGATGGGGAACACTGAAGCTTTCTTT
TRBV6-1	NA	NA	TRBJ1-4	CASRAQATNEKLFF	TGTGCCAGCAGGGCCCAAGCAACTAATGAAAAACTGTTTTTT
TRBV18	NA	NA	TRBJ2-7	CASSPSLTDYEQYF	TGTGCCAGCTCACCCTCCCTGACAGACTACGAGCAGTACTTC
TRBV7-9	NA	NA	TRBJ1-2	CASSLGREATF	TGTGCCAGCAGCTTAGGGCGGGAAGCCACCTTC
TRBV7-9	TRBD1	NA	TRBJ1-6	CASSPGGQGAPLHF	TGTGCCAGCAGCCCCGGGGGACAGGGGGCACCCCTCCACTTT
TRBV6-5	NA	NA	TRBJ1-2	CASSSPRGAGYTF	TGTGCCAGCAGTTCCCCCAGGGGAGCTGGCTACACCTTC
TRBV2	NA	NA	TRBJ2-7	CASRWNGEQNYEQYF	TGTGCCAGCAGATGGAACGGGGAGCAGAACTACGAGCAGTACTTC
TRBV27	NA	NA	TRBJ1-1	CASSLSGSRGFSAFF	TGTGCCAGCAGTTTATCCGGGTCCAGGGGCTTCTCAGCTTTCTTT
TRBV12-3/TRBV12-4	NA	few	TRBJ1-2	CASSLAQRDGYTF	TGTGCCAGCAGTTTAGCGCAGAGGGATGGCTACACCTTC
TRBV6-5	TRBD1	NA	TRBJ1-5	CASTWTGGDQPQHF	TGTGCCAGCACTTGGACAGGGGGCGATCAGCCCCAGCATTTT
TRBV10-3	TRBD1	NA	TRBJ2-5	CAISDRKGTGGPETQYF	TGTGCCATCAGTGACCGGAAGGGGACAGGGGGGCCAGAGACCCAGTACTTC
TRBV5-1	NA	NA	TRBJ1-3	CASRSGPGDTIYF	TGCGCCAGCAGGTCAGGTCCCGGGGACACCATATATTTT
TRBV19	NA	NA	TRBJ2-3	CASSMSTDTQYF	TGTGCCAGTAGTATGAGTACAGATACGCAGTATTTT
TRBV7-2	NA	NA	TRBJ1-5	CASSLDRAGQPQHF	TGTGCCAGCAGCTTAGACAGGGCCGGTCAGCCCCAGCATTTT
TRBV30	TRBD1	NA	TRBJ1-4	CAWSAPGTGNLEKLFF	TGTGCCTGGAGTGCTCCCGGGACAGGGAATCTGGAAAAACTGTTTTTT
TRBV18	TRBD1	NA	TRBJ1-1	CASSPRTGLMNTEAFF	TGTGCCAGCTCACCCCGGACAGGGCTCATGAACACTGAAGCTTTCTTT
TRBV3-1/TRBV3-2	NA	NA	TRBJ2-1	CASSQDADNEQFF	TGTGCCAGCAGCCAAGATGCAGACAATGAGCAGTTCTTC
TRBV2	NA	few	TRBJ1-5	CASSETGSEQPQHF	TGTGCCAGCAGTGAAACAGGGTCGGAGCAGCCCCAGCATTTT
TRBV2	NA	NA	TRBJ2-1	CASTTRGGNEQFF	TGTGCCAGCACAACCCGAGGTGGGAATGAGCAGTTCTTC
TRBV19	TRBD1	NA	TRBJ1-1	CASRIQGARGTEAFF	TGTGCCAGTAGAATACAGGGGGCCCGGGGCACTGAAGCTTTCTTT
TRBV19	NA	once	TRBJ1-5	CASSMGGYSNQPQHF	TGTGCCAGTAGTATGGGGGGTTATAGCAATCAGCCCCAGCATTTT
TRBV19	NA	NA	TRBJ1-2	CASRGGSGHGYTF	TGTGCCAGTCGGGGCGGGAGCGGGCATGGCTACACCTTC
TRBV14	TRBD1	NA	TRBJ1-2	CASSRDRVYGYTF	TGTGCCAGCAGCCGGGACAGGGTTTATGGCTACACCTTC
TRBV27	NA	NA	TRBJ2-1	CASSLGSSYNEQFF	TGTGCCAGCAGTCTGGGGAGCTCCTACAATGAGCAGTTCTTC
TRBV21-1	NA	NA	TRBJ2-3	CASSKGGLAGDLPPSTDTQYF	TGTGCCAGCAGCAAAGGCGGACTAGCGGGGGACCTCCCTCCAAGCACAGATACGCAGTATTTT
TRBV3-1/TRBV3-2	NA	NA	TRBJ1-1	CASSPGGSNTEAFF	TGTGCCAGCAGCCCCGGGGGGTCGAACACTGAAGCTTTCTTT
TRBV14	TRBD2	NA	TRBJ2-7	CASSQGISGRYEQYF	TGTGCCAGCAGCCAAGGCATTAGCGGGAGGTACGAGCAGTACTTC
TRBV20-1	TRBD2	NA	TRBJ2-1	CSASAPHGGRDNEQFF	TGCAGTGCTAGTGCACCTCACGGCGGGAGGGACAATGAGCAGTTCTTC
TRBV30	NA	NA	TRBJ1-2	CAWSPKTPGNYGYTF	TGTGCCTGGAGTCCTAAGACTCCGGGGAACTATGGCTACACCTTC
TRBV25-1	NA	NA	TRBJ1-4	CASSEQGAGREKLFF	TGTGCCAGCAGTGAACAAGGGGCAGGAAGAGAAAAACTGTTTTTT
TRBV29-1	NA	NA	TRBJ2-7	CSVEGKGSAYEQYF	TGCAGCGTTGAGGGCAAGGGGTCGGCCTACGAGCAGTACTTC
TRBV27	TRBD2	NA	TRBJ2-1	CASSFFSGGNNEQFF	TGTGCCAGCAGTTTCTTCAGCGGGGGAAACAATGAGCAGTTCTTC
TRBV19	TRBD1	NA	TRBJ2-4	CASSISGTGQNIQYF	TGTGCCAGTAGCATCTCCGGGACAGGGCAAAACATTCAGTACTTC
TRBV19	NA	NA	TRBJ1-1	CASSPSPTGFNTEAFF	TGTGCCAGTAGCCCGTCTCCGACAGGATTCAACACTGAAGCTTTCTTT
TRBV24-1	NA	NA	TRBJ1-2	CATSDGQGSGYTF	TGTGCCACCAGTGATGGACAAGGTTCGGGCTACACCTTC
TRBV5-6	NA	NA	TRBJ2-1	CASSLDLDFNEQFF	TGTGCCAGCAGCTTGGACTTAGACTTCAATGAGCAGTTCTTC
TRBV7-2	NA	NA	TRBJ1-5	CASSLTGLSNQPQHF	TGTGCCAGCAGCTTAACGGGACTTAGCAATCAGCCCCAGCATTTT
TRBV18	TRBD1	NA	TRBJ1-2	CASSLDRQNYGYTF	TGTGCCAGCTCACTGGACAGGCAAAACTATGGCTACACCTTC
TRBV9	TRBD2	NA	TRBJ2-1	CASSAVAGGRNEQFF	TGTGCCAGCAGCGCGGTAGCGGGGGGGCGTAATGAGCAGTTCTTC
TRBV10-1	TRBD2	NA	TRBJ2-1	CASSEVAGVYNEQFF	TGCGCCAGCAGTGAGGTAGCGGGGGTGTACAATGAGCAGTTCTTC
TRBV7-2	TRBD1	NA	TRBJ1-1	CASSSPQGAWDTEAFF	TGTGCCAGCAGCTCCCCCCAGGGGGCCTGGGACACTGAAGCTTTCTTT
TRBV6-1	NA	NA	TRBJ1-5	CASSERRTRNQPQHF	TGTGCCAGCAGTGAACGCCGGACACGGAATCAGCCCCAGCATTTT
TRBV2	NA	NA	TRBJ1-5	CASSEARDFFEPQHF	TGTGCCAGCAGTGAAGCACGGGACTTCTTTGAGCCCCAGCATTTT
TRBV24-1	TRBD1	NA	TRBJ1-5	CATSLGQGSNQPQHF	TGTGCCACCAGCCTTGGACAGGGAAGCAATCAGCCCCAGCATTTT
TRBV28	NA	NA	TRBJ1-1	CASSLQGRNTEAFF	TGTGCCAGCAGTCTACAGGGAAGGAACACTGAAGCTTTCTTT
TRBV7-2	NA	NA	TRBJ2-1	CASSARTEYNEQFF	TGTGCCAGCAGCGCACGGACAGAGTACAATGAGCAGTTCTTC
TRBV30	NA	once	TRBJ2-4	CAWSPGDIQYF	TGTGCCTGGAGTCCCGGGGACATTCAGTACTTC
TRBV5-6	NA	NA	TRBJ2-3	CASSLDKGGNTQYF	TGTGCCAGCAGCTTGGACAAGGGGGGGAATACGCAGTATTTT
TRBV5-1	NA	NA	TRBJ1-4	CASSFRRANEKLFF	TGCGCCAGCAGCTTTCGGAGGGCTAATGAAAAACTGTTTTTT